The 3 T cell receptor beta chains listed next were all sequenced from one sample in a study of blood T cell repertoires in COVID-19. Sequencing used immunoSEQ multiplex PCR; TCRdb keeps in-frame clones, though not all of them. In the table there are over 150,000 clones, roughly four fifths of which are singletons. Sequenced input: peripheral blood. The receptors were sampled from an older man with acute or convalescent COVID-19.

The chain employs TRBV30 and TRBJ1-4; D may be TRBD1 (5 bases). This CDR3 is 13 amino acids long. The germline V and J ends were trimmed by 6 bases and 8 bases, with 16 bases remaining between them. Looked up from germline, CDR1 is GTSNPN and CDR2 is SVGIG (reference sequence). This CDR3 reads CACTGLRGEKLFF. Written as DNA, the CDR3 is TGTGCCTGCACAGGCTTACGTGGCGAAAAACTGTTTTTT.

V is TRBV6-2 or TRBV6-3 and J is TRBJ2-7, with D possibly matching TRBD1 (5 bases). There are 15 residues in the CDR3. Trimming cost V 5 bases and J 3 bases, with 17 bases left between them. Germline V CDR1 and CDR2: MNHEY, SVGEGT. The CDR3 DNA is TGTGCCAGCAGTCTCCGAAAGGGGCCGCTCTACGAGCAGTACTTC. It encodes CASSLRKGPLYEQYF.

The sample holds one count of this clone. The rearrangement links TRBV28 to TRBJ1-2; the match to TRBD1 covers 7 bases. Germline values: CDR1 MDHEN, CDR2 SYDVKM. V shed 4 bases and J 0 bases; nucleotides not matched to a gene: 2. The CDR3 totals 14 residues. The CDR3 nucleotides read TGTGCCAGCAGTTATCAGGGGGCTAACTATGGCTACACCTTC. Protein: CASSYQGANYGYTF.